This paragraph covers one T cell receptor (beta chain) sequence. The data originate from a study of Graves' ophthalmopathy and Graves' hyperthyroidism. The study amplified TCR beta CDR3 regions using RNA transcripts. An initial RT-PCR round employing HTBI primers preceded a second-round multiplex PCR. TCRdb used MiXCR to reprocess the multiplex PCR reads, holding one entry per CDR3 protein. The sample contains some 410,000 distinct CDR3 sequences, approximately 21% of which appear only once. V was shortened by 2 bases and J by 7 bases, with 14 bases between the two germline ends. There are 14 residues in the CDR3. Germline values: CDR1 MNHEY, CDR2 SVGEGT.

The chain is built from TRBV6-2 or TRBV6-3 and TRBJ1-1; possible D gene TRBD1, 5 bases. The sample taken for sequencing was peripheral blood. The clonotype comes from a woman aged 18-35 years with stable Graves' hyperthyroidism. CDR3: CASSYNRGLSEAFF. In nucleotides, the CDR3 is TGTGCCAGCAGTTACAATAGGGGTCTCAGTGAAGCTTTCTTT.